This T cell receptor (beta chain) was profiled in a study of vaccination and CD4 T cells after COVID-19. Study as a whole: Control cultures were given a CEFX pool, an HIV-1 Nef pool, or no peptide.

V lost 5 bases and J lost 3; bases outside the gene matches: 6. The CDR3 has 16 residues. Germline V gene lookup returns CDR1 SGHVS and CDR2 FQNEAQ. Treatment given: roughly 11-day PBMC culture with coronavirus spike peptide pools or control peptides (ViraFEST assay). Every well contained some 1.9 million PBMCs, which were grown with about 10 IU/ml IL-2 and approximately 9.5 ug/ml peptide pools. Scientists ran DNA taken from cultured CD4+ T cells through the Oncomine TCR Beta short-read assay for sequencing. TCRdb re-analysed the PCR reads in MiXCR, keeping a single row per CDR3 protein. The table has roughly 22,000 distinct CDR3 sequences, around three fifths seen once. This clonotype showed up just a few times. Its antigen is currently unknown.

The clonotype was recovered from a human donor who had recovered from COVID-19. The sample comprised CD4+ T cells from blood, cultured in vitro. V gene TRBV7-8 combines with J gene TRBJ2-7; 14 bases agree with TRBD2. The CDR3 DNA sequence: TGTGCCAGCAGCAACCGGACTAGCGGGAGGAGCTACGAGCAGTACTTC. This sequence encodes CASSNRTSGRSYEQYF. Full variable domain (outside the CDR3, taken from reference TRBV7-8 and TRBJ2-7): GAGVSQSPRYKVAKRGQDVALRCDPISGHVSLFWYQQALGQGPEFLTYFQNEAQLDKSGLPSDRFFAERPEGSVSTLKIQRTQQEDSAVYLCASSNRTSGRSYEQYFGPGTRLTVT.